The next 4 T cell receptor beta chains were all read from a single sample in a study of cytomegalovirus exposure and HLA in healthy donors. PCR was performed using 60 Vbeta and 13 Jbeta primers. Sequencing used immunoSEQ multiplex PCR; TCRdb keeps in-frame clones, though not all of them. Of 100,000 to 150,000 clones listed, less than 80% are singletons. Specimen: PBMCs. Every receptor here comes from a female donor in good health and CMV-seropositive.

The rearrangement joins TRBV19 to TRBJ1-6; maybe TRBD1 (6 bases). From germline, CDR1 is LNHDA and CDR2 SQIVND (reference sequence). Trimming took off 4 bases at V and 5 bases at J, with 12 bases between the two ends. This CDR3 has 15 amino acids. DNA of the CDR3: TGTGCCAGTAGTACGACAGGAGGCGATAATTCACCCCTCCACTTT. Amino acid sequence: CASSTTGGDNSPLHF. Using reference TRBV19 and TRBJ1-6 for the parts outside the CDR3, the full variable domain is DGGITQSPKYLFRKEGQNVTLSCEQNLNHDAMYWYRQDPGQGLRLIYYSQIVNDFQKGDIAEGYSVSREKKESFPLTVTSAQKNPTAFYLCASSTTGGDNSPLHFGNGTRLTVT.

This clone was observed a few times. The gene calls are TRBV7-9 and TRBJ2-5, with D unclear. Deletions cut 5 bases from V and 4 bases from J, with 14 bases between. This CDR3 is 14 amino acids long. CDR1 and CDR2 (germline): SEHNR, FQNEAQ (reference sequence). The CDR3 DNA follows: TGTGCCAGCAGCCGCCCCACTCGTTCAGAGACCCAGTACTTC. It specifies CASSRPTRSETQYF.

The J gene is TRBJ2-7, the V gene TRBV4-2; TRBD1 agrees at 9 bases. Germline values: CDR1 LGHNA, CDR2 YNFKEQ. This CDR3 is 17 amino acids long. The V and J ends lost 0 bases and 3 bases, in that order; junction bases with no gene match: 9. The CDR3 sequence is CASSQETGTGSIYEQYF. Here the CDR3 DNA reads TGTGCCAGCAGCCAAGAAACCGGGACAGGGAGCATCTACGAGCAGTACTTC.

The chain carries TRBV2 and TRBJ2-1; perhaps TRBD2 as D (5 bases). Trimming took off 5 bases at V and 1 base at J, with 9 bases between the two ends. The V gene's germline CDR1 is SNHLY and CDR2 FYNNEI. The CDR3 has 14 residues. The CDR3 coding sequence is TGTGCCAGCAGTAGCGGAACATCCTACAATGAGCAGTTCTTC. Protein product: CASSSGTSYNEQFF.